One sample yielded the 12 T cell receptor beta chains listed below, sequenced in a study of human T cells and chemical hapten exposure. TCRdb reprocessed the RACE reads with MiXCR, giving one entry per CDR3 protein. The sample lists tens of thousands of distinct CDR3 sequences, roughly a tenth seen once, with 10% to 15% in the top ten. Described time point: patch test 1, 2 weeks after DPC sensitization. The treatment here: therapeutic diphenylcyclopropenone sensitization with weekly scalp DPC. The sample was whole blood, taken in connection with sensitization to the hapten diphenylcyclopropenone (DPC). Every receptor here comes from a woman between 35 and 50 years old with alopecia areata. Some clones in this sample may be carry-over from other donors' samples.

There are a few counts of this clonotype. As DNA, the CDR3 is TGTGCCTCAGGGCGGGGTAACACAGATACGCAGTATTTT. Its translation: CASGRGNTDTQYF. V is TRBV7-6 and J is TRBJ2-3, with TRBD2 as a possible D gene (6 bases). This CDR3 is built from 13 residues. Looked up from germline, CDR1 is SGHVS and CDR2 is FNYEAQ. The V gene lost 11 bases and the J gene lost 2 bases, with 14 bases spanning the gap.

This clonotype was counted ten times or more. The V gene is TRBV6-1, the J gene TRBJ1-1; 8 bases map to TRBD1. The CDR3 covers 15 residues. The V segment lost 4 bases and the J segment 4 bases; nucleotides outside the gene matches: 8. Per the germline V gene, CDR1 is MNHNS and CDR2 is SASEGT. The CDR3 DNA reads TGTGCCAGCAGTGTCGGACAGGGATGGAGCACTGAAGCTTTCTTT. Protein: CASSVGQGWSTEAFF.

This clonotype was observed at least ten times. The rearrangement uses TRBV4-1 and TRBJ2-1; 9 positions agree with TRBD2. The CDR3 loop spans 17 amino acids. The trim removed 1 base at V and 5 bases at J, leaving 9 bases unmatched. CDR1 is MGHRA and CDR2 is YSYEKL in the germline V gene. CDR3 in amino acids: CASSQASLAGGHNEQFF. CDR3 bases: TGCGCCAGCAGCCAAGCCTCGCTCGCGGGGGGGCACAATGAGCAGTTCTTC.

This clonotype has more than one count but fewer than ten. Compared with germline, one end of the junction differs, possibly owing to a read error. The V gene is TRBV7-9, the J gene TRBJ2-5; tentative D call: TRBD1 (8 bases). Germline CDR1 SEHNR, CDR2 FQNEAQ (reference sequence). The length of the CDR3 is 13 residues. In DNA form, the CDR3 reads TGCTCGGGAGGACAGGGCGCTTTGGAGACCCAGTACTTC. As protein: CSGGQGALETQYF.

This clonotype came up many times. The chain carries TRBV12-3 or TRBV12-4 and TRBJ1-6; D remains unclear. V was shortened by 8 bases and J by 6 bases, with 11 bases between the two germline ends. This CDR3 is built from 13 residues. The CDR3: CASSLKGNSPLHF. The CDR3 DNA is TGTGCCAGCTCCCTCAAGGGTAATTCACCCCTCCACTTT.

This clonotype appeared many times. CDR3 DNA: TGTGCCAGCAGTGAAGAATGGGGGAACCAGCCCCAGCATTTT. Its translation: CASSEEWGNQPQHF. The chain links TRBV6-1 to TRBJ1-5; D is perhaps TRBD1 (5 bases). Trimming removed 1 base from V and 7 bases from J, with 11 bases in between. The CDR3 extends over 14 amino acids. Per germline, CDR1 MNHNS and CDR2 SASEGT.

This clonotype has a handful of counts. The V gene is TRBV3-1, the J gene TRBJ2-2, with TRBD1 matching over 8 bases. Trimming cost V 6 bases and J 4 bases; bases outside gene matches: 4. The length of the CDR3 is 14 residues. Germline V gives CDR1 LGHDT, CDR2 YNNKEL (reference sequence). The CDR3 coding sequence is TGTGCCAGCAGACTCCAGGGGGCCACCGGGGAGCTGTTTTTT. This gives the protein CASRLQGATGELFF.

The chain links TRBV4-3 to TRBJ2-7; 10 positions match TRBD2. Germline V gives CDR1 LGHNA, CDR2 YSLEER. J was trimmed by 7 bases and V by 2 bases; bases with no gene match: 8. The CDR3 runs to 15 residues. In DNA, the CDR3 is TGCGCCAGCAGCCAATTTAGCGGGGGGACTGGTGAGCAGTACTTC. Residues: CASSQFSGGTGEQYF.

This rearrangement joins TRBV20-1 to TRBJ1-3; D may be TRBD1 (5 bases). This CDR3 spans 12 amino acids. Germline CDR1 DFQATT, CDR2 SNEGSKA (reference sequence). The V gene lost 4 bases and the J gene lost 3 bases, with 7 bases spanning the gap. The CDR3 loop reads CSANGGGNTIYF. In DNA, the CDR3 is TGCAGTGCTAACGGGGGTGGAAACACCATATATTTT.

The chain carries TRBV5-1 and TRBJ1-1; possibly TRBD1 for D (5 bases). The CDR3 runs to 13 residues. The V end lost 5 bases, the J end lost 1 base, and 9 bases lay between the germline ends. Looked up from germline, CDR1 is SGHRS and CDR2 is YFSETQ. The CDR3 bases are TGCGCCAGCAGGGCCAGGGAGAACACTGAAGCTTTCTTT. Translated, it gives CASRARENTEAFF.

At least ten counts were recorded for this clonotype. The chain employs TRBV20-1 and TRBJ1-6; 7 bases agree with TRBD1. The CDR3 has 13 residues. V lost 5 bases and J lost 6; bases outside the gene matches: 4. Germline CDR1 reads DFQATT; CDR2 reads SNEGSKA (reference sequence). CDR3 loop: CSAGRQGNSPLHF. DNA of the CDR3: TGCAGTGCTGGTCGACAGGGTAATTCACCCCTCCACTTT.

In this sample, this clonotype turned up many times. The J gene is TRBJ1-1, the V gene TRBV14; 8 bases match TRBD1. After removal of 3 bases from V and 4 bases from J, the junction contained 4 bases not matched to a gene. This CDR3 has 14 amino acids. Germline V gives CDR1 SGHDN, CDR2 FVKESK. Written as DNA, the CDR3 is TGTGCCAGCAGCCAGTTAACAGGGGGCACTGAAGCTTTCTTT. Protein: CASSQLTGGTEAFF.